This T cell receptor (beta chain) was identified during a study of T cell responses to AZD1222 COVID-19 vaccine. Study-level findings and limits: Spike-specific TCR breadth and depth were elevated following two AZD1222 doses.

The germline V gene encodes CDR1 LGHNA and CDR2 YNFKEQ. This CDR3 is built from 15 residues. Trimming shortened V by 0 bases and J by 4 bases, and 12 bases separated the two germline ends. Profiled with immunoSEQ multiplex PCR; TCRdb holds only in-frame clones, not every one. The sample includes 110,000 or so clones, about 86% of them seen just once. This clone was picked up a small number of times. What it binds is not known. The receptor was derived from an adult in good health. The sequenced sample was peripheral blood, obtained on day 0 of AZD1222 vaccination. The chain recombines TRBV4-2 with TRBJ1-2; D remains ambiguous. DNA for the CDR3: TGTGCCAGCAGCCAAGACCAGCATCCAGGCTATGGCTACACCTTC. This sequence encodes CASSQDQHPGYGYTF.